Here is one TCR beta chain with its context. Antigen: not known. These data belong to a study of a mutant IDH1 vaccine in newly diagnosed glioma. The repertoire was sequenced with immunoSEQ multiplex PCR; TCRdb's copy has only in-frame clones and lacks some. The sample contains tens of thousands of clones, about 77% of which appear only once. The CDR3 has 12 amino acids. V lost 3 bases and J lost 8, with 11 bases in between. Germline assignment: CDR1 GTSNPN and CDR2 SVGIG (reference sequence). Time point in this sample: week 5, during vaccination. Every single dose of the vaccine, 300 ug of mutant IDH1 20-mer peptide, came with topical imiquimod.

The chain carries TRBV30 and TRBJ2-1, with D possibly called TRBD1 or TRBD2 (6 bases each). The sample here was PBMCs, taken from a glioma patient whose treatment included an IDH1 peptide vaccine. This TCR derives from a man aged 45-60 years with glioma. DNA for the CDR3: TGTGCCTGGAGCAAGGGGGGCCATGAGCAGTTCTTC. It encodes CAWSKGGHEQFF.